Below are 32 T cell receptor beta chains sequenced from a single sample in a study of Graves' ophthalmopathy and Graves' hyperthyroidism. The TCR beta CDR3 regions underwent amplification from RNA transcripts. The workflow started with a first-round RT-PCR run with HTBI primers and then moved on to a second-round multiplex PCR. Using its own MiXCR run on the multiplex PCR reads, TCRdb lists one record per CDR3 protein. The table lists about 380,000 distinct CDR3 sequences, approximately 15% of them singletons. The specimen was peripheral blood. The receptors come from a woman under 30 with stable Graves' hyperthyroidism.

This clonotype was seen more than once but under ten times. The gene calls are TRBV25-1 and TRBJ1-2; 8 positions match TRBD1. From germline, CDR1 is MGHDK and CDR2 SYGVNS. Trimming cost V 1 base and J 4 bases; bases outside gene matches: 8. The CDR3 is 16 residues long. DNA for the CDR3: TGTGCCAGCAGTGAATTTACCCGGACAGGGAGCTATGGCTACACCTTC. Protein sequence: CASSEFTRTGSYGYTF.

In this sample, this clonotype turned up many times. The chain uses TRBV9 and TRBJ1-2, with 10 bases identical to TRBD1. This CDR3 contains 15 residues. The V gene's germline CDR1 is SGDLS and CDR2 YYNGEE. J was trimmed by 1 base and V by 2 bases; bases with no gene match: 2. The CDR3 nucleotides read TGTGCCAGCAGCGTCGGGACAGGGGTTAACTATGGCTACACCTTC. It specifies CASSVGTGVNYGYTF.

In its sample, this clonotype was seen many times. The V and J genes are TRBV6-1 and TRBJ2-5; the D gene is possibly TRBD2 (5 bases). The length of the CDR3 is 10 residues. V lost 8 bases, J lost 9 bases, and 10 bases lay in between. CDR1 and CDR2 (germline): MNHNS, SASEGT. CDR3 residues: CASSAGAQYF. Here the CDR3 DNA reads TGTGCCAGCTCGGCCGGGGCCCAGTACTTC.

This CDR3 reads CASSIRTGNYGYTF. In DNA, the CDR3 is TGTGCCAGTAGTATCCGGACAGGGAACTATGGCTACACCTTC. The chain couples TRBV19 to TRBJ1-2; TRBD1 aligns across 8 bases. The J segment lost 2 bases and the V segment lost 3 bases, leaving 2 bases of the junction unmatched. Germline CDR1 is LNHDA and CDR2 is SQIVND (reference sequence). This CDR3 contains 14 residues.

This clonotype was observed at least ten times. The chain combines TRBV12-3 or TRBV12-4 with TRBJ1-2, with TRBD1 matching 8 bases. CDR3 length: 14 residues. V was clipped by 6 bases and J by 2 bases; unmatched bases: 5. Written as DNA, the CDR3 is TGTGCCAGCAGCCGACAGGGGTCCAACTATGGCTACACCTTC. It codes for CASSRQGSNYGYTF.

At least ten counts were recorded for this clonotype. The chain combines TRBV6-5 with TRBJ1-1, with D unresolved. This CDR3 comprises 13 residues. V lost 5 bases, J lost 7 bases, and 14 bases lay in between. Germline-derived CDR1 and CDR2 are MNHEY and SVGAGI. The CDR3 reads CASSTSTSGEAFF. The CDR3 nucleotides read TGTGCCAGCAGTACCTCGACGTCGGGTGAAGCTTTCTTT.

This clonotype has a count of ten or more. The rearrangement joins TRBV5-1 to TRBJ1-1, with D possibly being TRBD1 (5 bases). Germline loops: CDR1 SGHRS, CDR2 YFSETQ. The ends were cut back, 5 bases at V and 2 bases at J, with 13 bases in the middle. The CDR3 has 14 residues. The CDR3 spells CASSSGAPNTEAFF. CDR3 nucleotide sequence: TGCGCCAGCAGTTCCGGGGCTCCCAACACTGAAGCTTTCTTT.

This clonotype was seen at least ten times. J is TRBJ1-2 and V is TRBV25-1; D gene uncertain. CDR1 and CDR2 (germline): MGHDK, SYGVNS. V was clipped by 0 bases and J by 5 bases, with 7 bases between them. This CDR3 has 13 residues. In DNA, the CDR3 is TGTGCCAGCAGTGAATATGGGGTGTATGGCTACACCTTC. This translates into CASSEYGVYGYTF.

CDR3 in amino acids: CASSSSNLGAGETQYF. The CDR3 DNA is TGCGCCAGCAGCTCGTCAAACCTGGGGGCTGGGGAGACCCAGTACTTC. The V call is TRBV5-1, the J call TRBJ2-5, with a tentative D call TRBD1 (6 bases). Germline V gene sequence: CDR1 SGHRS, CDR2 YFSETQ. Trimming pared 3 bases from V and 5 bases from J, leaving 20 bases between. This CDR3 spans 16 amino acids. Full variable domain (rest looked up from reference TRBV5-1 and TRBJ2-5): KAGVTQTPRYLIKTRGQQVTLSCSPISGHRSVSWYQQTPGQGLQFLFEYFSETQRNKGNFPGRFSGRQFSNSRSEMNVSTLELGDSALYLCASSSSNLGAGETQYFGPGTRLLVL.

Remarks on this clonotype: A much larger clone lies one base from this, so it may be a read error. This chain uses TRBV4-1 with TRBJ1-2; D unclear. Per the germline V gene, CDR1 is MGHRA and CDR2 is YSYEKL. Trimming took 2 bases from V and 4 from J, leaving 17 bases between them. This CDR3 contains 16 residues. CDR3: CASSQPKDRVRYGYTF. CDR3 bases: TGCGCCAGCAGCCAACCTAAAGATAGGGTGCGCTATGGCTACACCTTC.

Many counts were recorded for this clonotype. This rearrangement joins TRBV5-1 to TRBJ1-2; D gene ambiguous. This CDR3 comprises 15 residues. V shed 4 bases and J shed 2 bases, with 15 bases lying between them. Germline CDR1 SGHRS, CDR2 YFSETQ. Here the CDR3 DNA reads TGCGCCAGCAGCCGGGAAGGCAGGACGAACTATGGCTACACCTTC. Residues: CASSREGRTNYGYTF.

The sample holds many counts of this clonotype. This chain links TRBV19 with TRBJ2-7, with D tentatively TRBD2 (6 bases). The CDR3 consists of 13 residues. V was trimmed by 1 base and J by 5 bases, leaving 9 bases between them. Germline assignment: CDR1 LNHDA and CDR2 SQIVND (reference sequence). The CDR3 loop reads CASSIVGGDEQYF. The CDR3 bases are TGTGCCAGTAGTATAGTAGGAGGGGACGAGCAGTACTTC. Together with reference TRBV19 and TRBJ2-7, the CDR3 gives the full variable domain: DGGITQSPKYLFRKEGQNVTLSCEQNLNHDAMYWYRQDPGQGLRLIYYSQIVNDFQKGDIAEGYSVSREKKESFPLTVTSAQKNPTAFYLCASSIVGGDEQYFGPGTRLTVT.

This clonotype was seen only once. The chain employs TRBV6-5 and TRBJ2-2, with TRBD1 identical over 9 bases. The CDR3 sequence is 15 residues long. Germline loops: CDR1 MNHEY, CDR2 SVGAGI. With V trimmed by 2 bases and J by 5 bases, 3 bases remained unmatched. CDR3 in DNA: TGTGCCAGCAGTTACCGGGACAGGGTTACCGGGGAGCTGTTTTTT. Translation: CASSYRDRVTGELFF.

Ten or more counts support this clonotype. The chain recombines TRBV27 with TRBJ2-2, with D possibly matching TRBD2 (5 bases). Germline CDR1 reads MNHEY; CDR2 reads SMNVEV (reference sequence). This CDR3 is 16 amino acids long. V lost 1 base to trimming and J lost 2 bases, with 11 bases between them. The CDR3 nucleotides are TGTGCCAGCAGTTTATTACAGAGACTAAACACCGGGGAGCTGTTTTTT. Its protein product is CASSLLQRLNTGELFF.

This clonotype was counted ten times or more. The rearrangement uses TRBV19 and TRBJ1-2; TRBD1 is a possible D gene (6 bases). Per the germline V gene, CDR1 is LNHDA and CDR2 is SQIVND (reference sequence). Deletions cut 6 bases from V and 3 bases from J, with 11 bases between. The CDR3 is 13 residues long. CDR3 residues: CASSQTGYYGYTF. The CDR3 DNA sequence: TGTGCCAGTAGCCAAACAGGGTACTATGGCTACACCTTC. Together with reference TRBV19 and TRBJ1-2, the CDR3 gives the full variable domain: DGGITQSPKYLFRKEGQNVTLSCEQNLNHDAMYWYRQDPGQGLRLIYYSQIVNDFQKGDIAEGYSVSREKKESFPLTVTSAQKNPTAFYLCASSQTGYYGYTFGSGTRLTVV.

This clonotype was found many times. This sequence joins TRBV20-1 and TRBJ1-1; D not certain. Germline CDR1 reads DFQATT; CDR2 reads SNEGSKA (reference sequence). V lost 3 bases to trimming and J lost 0 bases, with 14 bases between them. This CDR3 region has 15 residues. The CDR3 spells CSARGRESMNTEAFF. Written as DNA, the CDR3 is TGCAGTGCTAGGGGGAGGGAGTCGATGAACACTGAAGCTTTCTTT.

The rearrangement uses TRBV9 and TRBJ2-2, with no clear D. Trimming removed 0 bases at V and 3 bases at J, with 15 bases between. This CDR3 contains 17 residues. Germline V gene lookup returns CDR1 SGDLS and CDR2 YYNGEE. CDR3 region: CASSVGPDKLDTGELFF. CDR3 nucleotides: TGTGCCAGCAGCGTAGGACCCGACAAATTGGACACCGGGGAGCTGTTTTTT. The variable domain in full, with the rest retrieved from reference TRBV9 and TRBJ2-2, is DSGVTQTPKHLITATGQRVTLRCSPRSGDLSVYWYQQSLDQGLQFLIQYYNGEERAKGNILERFSAQQFPDLHSELNLSSLELGDSALYFCASSVGPDKLDTGELFFGEGSRLTVL.

This clonotype occurred many times. The J gene is TRBJ2-2, the V gene TRBV24-1, with D possibly matching TRBD1 (6 bases). Trimming cost V 4 bases and J 8 bases, with 10 bases left between them. The germline V gene has CDR1 KGHDR and CDR2 SFDVKD. This CDR3 contains 13 residues. CDR3 nucleotides: TGTGCCACCAGTGACCTGGACAGAGGGGAGCTGTTTTTT. It yields the protein CATSDLDRGELFF.

In its sample, this clonotype was seen many times. V usage is TRBV6-2 or TRBV6-3 and J usage is TRBJ2-7; TRBD2 matches at 8 bases. The CDR3 runs to 15 residues. The V gene's germline CDR1 is MNHEY and CDR2 SVGEGT. V lost 6 bases, J lost 2 bases, and 9 bases stayed unmatched. The CDR3 is CASSPPGGSAYEQYF. The CDR3 DNA follows: TGTGCCAGCAGCCCCCCGGGGGGGTCCGCCTACGAGCAGTACTTC.

The CDR3 is CASSDGDRPGGYTF. CDR3 DNA sequence: TGTGCCAGCAGTGATGGGGACAGGCCTGGCGGCTACACCTTC. The gene calls are TRBV2 and TRBJ1-2, with 8 bases fitting TRBD1. The germline CDR1 and CDR2 sequences are SNHLY and FYNNEI. With 3 bases clipped from V and 8 bases from J, the junction kept 8 bases outside the gene matches. This CDR3 spans 14 amino acids.

On this clonotype: A much larger clone lies a single base off, so this may be a read error. V is TRBV14 and J is TRBJ1-2; 8 bases agree with TRBD1. The CDR3 loop spans 15 amino acids. The V segment lost 5 bases and the J segment 4 bases; nucleotides outside the gene matches: 9. The germline V gene encodes CDR1 SGHDN and CDR2 FVKESK. The CDR3 spells CASSYMGQEIYGYTF. The CDR3 DNA reads TGTGCCAGCAGCTATATGGGACAGGAAATCTATGGCTACACCTTC.

This sequence joins TRBV2 and TRBJ1-1, with D uncertain. There are 11 residues in the CDR3. Germline lookup yields CDR1 SNHLY and CDR2 FYNNEI. Trimming removed 6 bases at V and 8 bases at J, with 10 bases between. The CDR3 DNA reads TGTGCCAGCAGCTCCTCGGACGAAGCTTTCTTT. Encoded protein: CASSSSDEAFF.

There are many counts of this clonotype. This rearrangement joins TRBV19 to TRBJ1-5, with no clear D. CDR1 LNHDA and CDR2 SQIVND come from the germline V gene (reference sequence). The V end lost 4 bases, the J end lost 8 bases, and 9 bases lay between the germline ends. This CDR3 has 12 residues. The CDR3 region is CASSTVGEPQHF. As DNA, the CDR3 is TGTGCCAGTAGTACGGTAGGTGAGCCCCAGCATTTT.

The sample holds many counts of this clonotype. The rearrangement uses TRBV19 and TRBJ2-5; the match to TRBD1 covers 7 bases. V lost 5 bases, J lost 3 bases, and 9 bases stayed unmatched. The CDR3 has 15 residues. Germline V gene sequence: CDR1 LNHDA, CDR2 SQIVND (reference sequence). The CDR3 region has the DNA TGTGCCAGTAGTCCGGACAGGTTGGGCAAAGAGACCCAGTACTTC. Residues: CASSPDRLGKETQYF.

This clonotype occurred many times. This chain joins TRBV12-3 or TRBV12-4 and TRBJ1-1, with 7 bases identical to TRBD1. Trimming removed 5 bases from V and 2 bases from J; junction bases left unmatched: 11. CDR3 length: 16 residues. The chain's CDR3 is CASSPRDRPFNTEAFF. The CDR3 DNA follows: TGTGCCAGCAGTCCCCGGGACAGACCTTTTAACACTGAAGCTTTCTTT.

Ten or more counts support this clonotype. The rearrangement links TRBV11-2 to TRBJ1-6; D is unresolved. The CDR3 has 14 residues. Germline V gene sequence: CDR1 SGHAT, CDR2 FQNNGV. The V gene lost 0 bases and the J gene lost 7 bases, with 7 bases spanning the gap. The CDR3 DNA reads TGTGCCAGCAGCTTAGAGTGGGAAAATTCACCCCTCCACTTT. It encodes CASSLEWENSPLHF.

Notes on this clonotype: Germline is not matched at one junction end, which may reflect a read error. The CDR3 region is CASSSGQLNNEKFF. The CDR3 region has the DNA TGTGCCAGCAGCTCAGGACAGTTAAACAATGAGAAGTTCTTC. The chain uses TRBV6-1 and TRBJ2-1; D is perhaps TRBD1 (6 bases). CDR3 length equals 14 residues. Germline V gene sequence: CDR1 MNHNS, CDR2 SASEGT.

This clonotype was seen ten or more times. V and J are TRBV11-3 and TRBJ1-2; 8 bases align to TRBD1. This CDR3 has 13 residues. Germline V CDR1 and CDR2: SGHNT, YENEEA. V dropped 5 bases and J dropped 4; count of bases not matched to a gene: 3. The CDR3 bases are TGTGCCAGCAGCGCCGGGACAGGCTATGGCTACACCTTC. Translation gives CASSAGTGYGYTF.

This clonotype was picked up many times. This chain joins TRBV11-2 and TRBJ2-7; D is uncertain. V shed 1 base and J shed 4 bases, with 11 bases lying between them. CDR1 and CDR2 (germline): SGHAT, FQNNGV. CDR3 length: 14 residues. Here the CDR3 DNA reads TGTGCCAGCAGCTTAGTAGTAGGCCCTTACGAGCAGTACTTC. This sequence encodes CASSLVVGPYEQYF.

The genes are TRBV6-4 and TRBJ2-7; 11 bases agree with TRBD1. Germline CDR1 MRHNA, CDR2 SNTAGT. This CDR3 has 22 amino acids. J was trimmed by 2 bases and V by 5 bases; bases with no gene match: 26. CDR3 region: CASSRRSGTGGSGTPTTYEQYF. CDR3 DNA: TGTGCCAGCAGTCGTCGTTCCGGGACAGGGGGTTCCGGGACGCCAACTACCTACGAGCAGTACTTC.

This clonotype was seen many times. J is TRBJ1-5 and V is TRBV28; maybe TRBD1 (5 bases). Germline V lookup: CDR1 MDHEN, CDR2 SYDVKM. Trimming removed 5 bases from V and 9 bases from J, with 20 bases in between. CDR3 length: 15 amino acids. This CDR3 is CASSTRREGDRPQHF. CDR3 in DNA: TGTGCCAGCAGTACCCGCAGGGAAGGGGATCGGCCCCAGCATTTT. Drawing the rest from reference TRBV28 and TRBJ1-5, the complete variable domain is DVKVTQSSRYLVKRTGEKVFLECVQDMDHENMFWYRQDPGLGLRLIYFSYDVKMKEKGDIPEGYSVSREKKERFSLILESASTNQTSMYLCASSTRREGDRPQHFGDGTRLSIL.

This clonotype has at least ten counts. The rearrangement links TRBV7-6 to TRBJ2-2, with 9 positions matching TRBD1. V lost 5 bases to trimming and J lost 5 bases; unmatched junction nucleotides: 6. Germline CDR1 is SGHVS and CDR2 is FNYEAQ. The CDR3 has 15 residues. The DNA for the CDR3 is TGTGCCAGCAGCCAGCCGGGACAGGGAACCGGGGAGCTGTTTTTT. It codes for CASSQPGQGTGELFF. The whole variable domain, filled in from reference TRBV7-6 and TRBJ2-2, reads GAGVSQSPRYKVTKRGQDVALRCDPISGHVSLYWYRQALGQGPEFLTYFNYEAQQDKSGLPNDRFSAERPEGSISTLTIQRTEQRDSAMYRCASSQPGQGTGELFFGEGSRLTVL.